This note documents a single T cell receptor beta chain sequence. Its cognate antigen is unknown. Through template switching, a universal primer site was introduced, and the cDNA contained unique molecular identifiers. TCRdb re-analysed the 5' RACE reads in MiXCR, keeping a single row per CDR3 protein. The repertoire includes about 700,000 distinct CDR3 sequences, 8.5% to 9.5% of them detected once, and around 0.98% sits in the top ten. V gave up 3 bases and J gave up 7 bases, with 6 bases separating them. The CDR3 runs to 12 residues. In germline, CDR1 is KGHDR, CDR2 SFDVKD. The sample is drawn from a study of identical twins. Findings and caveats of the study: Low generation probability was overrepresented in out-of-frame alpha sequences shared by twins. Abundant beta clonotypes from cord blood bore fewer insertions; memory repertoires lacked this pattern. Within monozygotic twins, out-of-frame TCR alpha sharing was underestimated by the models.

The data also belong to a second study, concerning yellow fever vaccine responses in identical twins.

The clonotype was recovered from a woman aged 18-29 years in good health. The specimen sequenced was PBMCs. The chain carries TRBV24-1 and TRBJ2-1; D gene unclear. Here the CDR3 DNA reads TGTGCCACCAGTGATAAGGGAAATGAGCAGTTCTTC. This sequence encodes CATSDKGNEQFF.